This section outlines one TCR beta chain sequence together with its context. This record belongs to a study of T cell responses to AZD1222 COVID-19 vaccine. Profiled with immunoSEQ multiplex PCR; TCRdb holds only in-frame clones, not every one. The table includes some 150,000 clones, 90% detected once. Germline V CDR1 and CDR2: ENHRY, SYGVKD. The V gene end was trimmed by 2 bases and the J gene end by 2 bases; junction bases not matched to a gene: 7. The CDR3 totals 18 residues. The source is an adult who received the AZD1222 COVID-19 vaccine. The chain has TRBV10-3 and TRBJ2-5; TRBD2 matches at 14 bases. This sample comprised peripheral blood, obtained 28 days after the second AZD1222 dose. CDR3 region: CAISETWTSGGPQETQYF. The CDR3, as DNA: TGTGCCATCAGTGAGACGTGGACTAGCGGGGGGCCGCAAGAGACCCAGTACTTC.